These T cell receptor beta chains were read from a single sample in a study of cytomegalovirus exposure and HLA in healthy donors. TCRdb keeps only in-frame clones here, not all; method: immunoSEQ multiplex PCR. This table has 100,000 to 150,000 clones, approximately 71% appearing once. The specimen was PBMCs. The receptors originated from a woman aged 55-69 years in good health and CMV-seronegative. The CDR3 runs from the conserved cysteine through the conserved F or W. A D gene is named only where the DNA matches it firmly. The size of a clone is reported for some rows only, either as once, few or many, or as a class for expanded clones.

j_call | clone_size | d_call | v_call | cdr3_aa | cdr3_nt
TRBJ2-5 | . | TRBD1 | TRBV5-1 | CASSPGQTQETQYF | TGCGCCAGCAGCCCGGGACAGACTCAAGAGACCCAGTACTTC
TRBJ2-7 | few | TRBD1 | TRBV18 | CASSTGQGLYEQYF | TGTGCCAGCTCAACGGGACAGGGTTTGTACGAGCAGTACTTC
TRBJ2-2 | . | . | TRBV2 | CASSELQGGGELFF | TGTGCCAGCAGTGAGTTGCAGGGTGGCGGGGAGCTGTTTTTT
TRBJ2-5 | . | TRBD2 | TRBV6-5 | CASKTSGIGTQYF | TGTGCCAGTAAAACTAGCGGGATTGGGACCCAGTACTTC
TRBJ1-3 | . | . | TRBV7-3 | CASSLQGGGNTIYF | TGTGCCAGCAGCTTACAGGGCGGTGGAAACACCATATATTTT
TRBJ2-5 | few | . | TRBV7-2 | CASSLDSRRALGTQYF | TGTGCCAGCAGCTTAGACAGTCGGCGGGCCTTAGGGACCCAGTACTTC
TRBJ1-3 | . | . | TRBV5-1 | CASSLALRDSSGNTIYF | TGCGCCAGCAGCTTGGCGCTGAGGGATTCTTCTGGAAACACCATATATTTT
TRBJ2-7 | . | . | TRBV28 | CASSLIGRGYEQYF | TGTGCCAGCAGTTTAATCGGGCGGGGCTACGAGCAGTACTTC
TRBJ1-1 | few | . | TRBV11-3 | CASSLGSRTEAFF | TGTGCCAGCAGCTTAGGGAGTAGGACTGAAGCTTTCTTT
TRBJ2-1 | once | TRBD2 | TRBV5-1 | CASSPGTSAFSYNEQFF | TGCGCCAGCAGCCCCGGGACTAGCGCTTTCTCCTACAATGAGCAGTTCTTC
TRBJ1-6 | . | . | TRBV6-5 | CASRGDNSPLHF | TGTGCCAGCAGGGGAGATAATTCACCCCTCCACTTT
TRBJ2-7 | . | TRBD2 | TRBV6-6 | CASSYLLAGGYEQYF | TGTGCCAGCAGTTATTTGCTAGCGGGGGGGTACGAGCAGTACTTC
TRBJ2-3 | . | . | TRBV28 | CASSFRVTDTQYF | TGTGCCAGCAGTTTCAGGGTCACAGATACGCAGTATTTT
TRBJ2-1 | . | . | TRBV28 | CASSPGSYNEQFF | TGTGCCAGCAGCCCCGGCTCCTACAATGAGCAGTTCTTC
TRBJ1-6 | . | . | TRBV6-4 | CASSDSNRGSSPLHF | TGTGCCAGCAGTGACTCGAATAGGGGGTCTTCCCCCCTCCACTTT
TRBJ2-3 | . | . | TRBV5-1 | CASSSPSRSTDTQYF | TGCGCCAGCAGCTCGCCCTCTAGGAGCACAGATACGCAGTATTTT
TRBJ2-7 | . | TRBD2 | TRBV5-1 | CASSPGERGYEQYF | TGCGCCAGCAGCCCGGGCGAGCGGGGCTACGAGCAGTACTTC
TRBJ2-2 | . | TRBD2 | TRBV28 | CAIQRTSGSSGELFF | TGTGCCATCCAAAGGACTAGCGGGAGTAGCGGGGAGCTGTTTTTT
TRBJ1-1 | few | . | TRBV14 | CASSQRGRDTEAFF | TGTGCCAGCAGCCAGCGGGGCAGGGACACTGAAGCTTTCTTT
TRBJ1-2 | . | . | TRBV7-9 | CASSSTRASTSGDYGYTF | TGTGCCAGCAGCTCAACCAGAGCATCGACGAGCGGGGACTATGGCTACACCTTC
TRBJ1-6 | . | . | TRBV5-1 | CASSLEVRSNSPLHF | TGCGCCAGCAGCTTGGAGGTCAGGTCCAATTCACCCCTCCACTTT
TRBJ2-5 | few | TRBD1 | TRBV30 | CAWRTGQGVQTQYF | TGTGCCTGGAGAACGGGACAGGGGGTTCAGACCCAGTACTTC
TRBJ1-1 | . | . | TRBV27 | CASSAQVLNTEAFF | TGTGCCAGCAGTGCACAGGTCTTGAACACTGAAGCTTTCTTT
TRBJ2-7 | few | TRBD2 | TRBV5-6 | CASSTGLATYYEQYF | TGTGCCAGCAGCACTGGACTAGCGACATACTACGAGCAGTACTTC
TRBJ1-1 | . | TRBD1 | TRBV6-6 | CASSSRGLGSTEAFF | TGTGCCAGCAGTTCAAGGGGGCTGGGGAGCACTGAAGCTTTCTTT
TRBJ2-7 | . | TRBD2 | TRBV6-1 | CASSVTGRGVSYEQYF | TGTGCCAGCAGTGTCACAGGCCGGGGGGTCTCCTACGAGCAGTACTTC
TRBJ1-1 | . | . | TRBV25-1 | CASSRGTEAFF | TGTGCCAGCAGTCGGGGGACTGAAGCTTTCTTT
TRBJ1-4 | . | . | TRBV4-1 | CASSQGQINEKLFF | TGCGCCAGCAGCCAAGGACAGATAAATGAAAAACTGTTTTTT
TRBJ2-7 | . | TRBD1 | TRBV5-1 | CASSLGGQTYEQYF | TGCGCCAGCAGCTTGGGGGGACAGACCTACGAGCAGTACTTC
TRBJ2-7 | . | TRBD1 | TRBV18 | CASSPSTGRYEQYF | TGTGCCAGCTCACCCTCGACAGGGCGGTACGAGCAGTACTTC
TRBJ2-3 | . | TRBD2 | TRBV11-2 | CASSLGGTSGRAGDTQYF | TGTGCCAGCAGCCTGGGGGGAACTAGCGGGAGGGCCGGAGATACGCAGTATTTT
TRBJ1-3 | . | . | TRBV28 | CASSSPPGRGPPGNTIYF | TGTGCCAGCAGTTCGCCCCCGGGCAGGGGTCCCCCTGGAAACACCATATATTTT
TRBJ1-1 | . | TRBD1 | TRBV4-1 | CASSPGQGSGTEAFF | TGCGCCAGCAGCCCGGGACAGGGATCGGGCACTGAAGCTTTCTTT
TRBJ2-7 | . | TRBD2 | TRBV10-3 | CATGTSGKYEQYF | TGTGCCACGGGGACTAGCGGGAAATACGAGCAGTACTTC
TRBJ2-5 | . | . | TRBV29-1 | CSVEDRYQETQYF | TGCAGCGTTGAAGACAGGTACCAAGAGACCCAGTACTTC
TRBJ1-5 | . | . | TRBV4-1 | CASSPVPGGNQPQHF | TGCGCCAGCAGCCCAGTCCCTGGCGGAAATCAGCCCCAGCATTTT
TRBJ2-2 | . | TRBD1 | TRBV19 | CASSIPDRGRTGELFF | TGTGCCAGTAGTATTCCGGACAGGGGGCGAACCGGGGAGCTGTTTTTT
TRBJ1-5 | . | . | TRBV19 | CATRVQESNQPQHF | TGTGCCACTCGCGTACAGGAGAGCAATCAGCCCCAGCATTTT
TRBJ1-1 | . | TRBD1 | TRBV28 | CASRLLSGGTEAFF | TGTGCCAGCAGACTCCTCTCAGGGGGCACTGAAGCTTTCTTT
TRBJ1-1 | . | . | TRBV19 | CASSVTGPNTEAFF | TGTGCCAGTAGTGTGACAGGACCGAACACTGAAGCTTTCTTT
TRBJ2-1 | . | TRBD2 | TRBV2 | CASSVLAGAGEQFF | TGTGCCAGCAGTGTCCTAGCGGGAGCTGGTGAGCAGTTCTTC
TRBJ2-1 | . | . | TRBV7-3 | CASSLVSGSGEQFF | TGTGCCAGCAGCTTAGTGTCAGGGTCTGGTGAGCAGTTCTTC